The 13 T cell receptor beta chains presented below share a single source sample, sequenced in a study of T cells after yellow fever vaccination (dated by TCRdb to between 2017 and 2020). Library creation used 5' RACE. The listed sequencing device is Illumina HiSeq 2500. TCRdb trimmed the raw reads at Q25, called clones with MiXCR and kept productive beta chains. Every distinct CDR3 protein forms one entry, paired with its most common genes and DNA. The sample table records around 140,000 distinct CDR3 sequences; more than 6% of these occur just once. The ten top clones hold about 0.73% of the sample. The sample's treatment or condition label is to be understood as: live attenuated yellow fever vaccine strain. The sample consisted of CD4+ T cells sorted from PBMCs, taken 5 days after the yellow fever booster vaccination. The origin of the receptors is a man younger than 45 who received the YFV17D yellow fever vaccine.

The J gene is TRBJ1-2, the V gene TRBV7-8, with TRBD1 identical over 7 bases. CDR1 and CDR2 from the germline V gene are SGHVS and FQNEAQ. The CDR3 is 14 amino acids. V shed 2 bases, J shed 8 bases, and the junction held 8 bases outside the gene matches. The CDR3 sequence: CASSLKGAVGGYTF. The CDR3 DNA is TGTGCCAGCAGCTTAAAGGGGGCAGTCGGAGGCTACACCTTC.

Many counts were recorded for this clonotype. The rearrangement links TRBV4-3 to TRBJ1-2; 7 bases agree with TRBD1. The CDR3 consists of 13 residues. Germline trimming cut 4 bases from V and 7 bases from J; bases unmatched to any gene: 6. In germline, CDR1 is LGHNA, CDR2 YSLEER. The DNA for the CDR3 is TGCGCCAGCAGCCCGCAGGGGGAAAGTGGCTACACCTTC. It is translated as CASSPQGESGYTF.

Ten or more counts support this clonotype. The chain recombines TRBV29-1 with TRBJ2-3; D not resolved. Germline CDR1 SQVTM, CDR2 ANQGSEA. V was trimmed by 1 base and J by 0 bases, leaving 5 bases between them. The CDR3 is made up of 13 amino acids. The CDR3 DNA reads TGCAGCGTTGAAGTCACCAGCACAGATACGCAGTATTTT. It translates to CSVEVTSTDTQYF.

This clonotype was seen a few times. The rearrangement links TRBV6-2 or TRBV6-3 to TRBJ2-4, with a tentative D call TRBD2 (5 bases). Per germline, CDR1 MNHEY and CDR2 SVGEGT. With 10 bases removed from V and 5 bases from J, the gap between germline ends came to 15 bases. CDR3 length: 13 amino acids. CDR3 protein: CAILTKPQNIQYF. The CDR3 DNA reads TGTGCCATCCTGACTAAACCCCAAAACATTCAGTACTTC.

This clonotype appeared many times. The V gene is TRBV25-1, the J gene TRBJ2-3, with D perhaps being TRBD1 or TRBD2 (5 bases each). V was cut by 10 bases and J by 6 bases, with 11 bases left in between. CDR1 MGHDK and CDR2 SYGVNS come from the germline V gene. CDR3 length equals 11 residues. CDR3 coding DNA: TGTGCCACCCGGGACGTGGATACGCAGTATTTT. Translated, it gives CATRDVDTQYF. The full variable domain, in which reference TRBV25-1 and TRBJ2-3 provide the parts outside the CDR3, is EADIYQTPRYLVIGTGKKITLECSQTMGHDKMYWYQQDPGMELHLIHYSYGVNSTEKGDLSSESTVSRIRTEHFPLTLESARPSHTSQYLCATRDVDTQYFGPGTRLTVL.

This clonotype was seen repeatedly, ten times or more. V and J are TRBV6-2 or TRBV6-3 and TRBJ2-1; the D gene is possibly TRBD2 (6 bases). The germline V gene encodes CDR1 MNHEY and CDR2 SVGEGT. The CDR3 is 13 amino acids. The V end was cut by 7 bases, the J end by 10 bases, with 17 bases between. In DNA form, the CDR3 reads TGTGCCAGCACCAGGGCGGGGCCTATGGAGCAGTTCTTC. As protein: CASTRAGPMEQFF.

This clonotype was counted at least ten times. The chain links TRBV12-3 or TRBV12-4 to TRBJ2-1; 10 nucleotides align to TRBD2. The CDR3 length is 14 residues. The V segment lost 6 bases and the J segment 7 bases; nucleotides outside the gene matches: 6. CDR3 residues: CASSRTSGLNEQFF. CDR3 DNA: TGTGCCAGCAGCCGGACTAGCGGACTGAATGAGCAGTTCTTC.

This clonotype occurred once. This may be a read error, as it is one base from a much larger clone. This sequence joins TRBV7-7 and TRBJ2-3; D tentatively reads TRBD1 or TRBD2 (5 bases each). The germline CDR1 and CDR2 sequences are SSHAT and FNYEAQ (reference sequence). The V and J ends lost 1 base and 3 bases respectively, with 14 bases between them. The length of the CDR3 is 16 residues. CDR3 DNA sequence: TGTGCCAGCAGCTTAGGCCTAGAGGGGAGAACAGATACGCAGTATTTT. It specifies CASSLGLEGRTDTQYF.

There are a few counts of this clonotype. The CDR3 here is CASAPRRDTGELFF. The CDR3 nucleotides are TGTGCCAGCGCCCCCAGGCGGGACACCGGGGAGCTGTTTTTT. This chain links TRBV7-2 with TRBJ2-2; TRBD2 is a possible D gene (5 bases). The length of the CDR3 is 14 residues. CDR1 is SGHTA, CDR2 FQGNSA, per germline. The V gene lost 8 bases and the J gene lost 3 bases, with 13 bases spanning the gap.

This clonotype was detected many times. One end of the junction fails to match germline, which may point to a read error. The rearrangement uses TRBV7-7 and TRBJ2-1, with 9 nucleotides matching TRBD2. There are 16 residues in the CDR3. Germline lookup yields CDR1 SSHAT and CDR2 FNYEAQ (reference sequence). CDR3 sequence (DNA): TGTGCTAGCAGCTTTGCAAGCGGGAGGCCCTACAATGAGCAGTTCTTC. Its protein product is CASSFASGRPYNEQFF.

This chain connects TRBV24-1 to TRBJ2-5; D is unclear. Germline CDR1 is KGHDR and CDR2 is SFDVKD. The CDR3 totals 14 residues. The V gene lost 3 bases and the J gene lost 3 bases, with 10 bases spanning the gap. CDR3 DNA sequence: TGTGCCACCAGTGATCCAACTATAGAAGAGACCCAGTACTTC. It yields the protein CATSDPTIEETQYF.

This clonotype was recorded at least ten times. The V gene is TRBV20-1, the J gene TRBJ2-2; D unresolved. V was trimmed by 3 bases and J by 3 bases, leaving 8 bases between them. The germline CDR1 and CDR2 sequences are DFQATT and SNEGSKA (reference sequence). This CDR3 is 13 amino acids long. CDR3 sequence reads: CSASRADTGELFF. The CDR3 coding sequence is TGCAGTGCTAGCCGGGCGGACACCGGGGAGCTGTTTTTT.

This clonotype was counted ten times or more. The chain uses TRBV12-3 or TRBV12-4 and TRBJ2-3; weak D call: TRBD2 (7 bases). The CDR3 length is 16 residues. Deletions cut 6 bases from V and 0 bases from J, with 16 bases between. CDR3 nucleotide sequence: TGTGCCAGCAGCCCCAGGCGGGGGCCTAGCACAGATACGCAGTATTTT. It encodes CASSPRRGPSTDTQYF.